Included here is one TCR beta chain sequence, with context. There is no known antigen for this receptor. Base-call qualities are not available, and no considerably larger clone is one nucleotide away. The cohort consisted of approximately 690 healthy bone marrow donors. Cohort members were all nominally healthy when sampled, although unrecorded immune exposures were likely present. The donor was CMV seronegative and was included in the group of several hundred seronegative cohort members. A peripheral blood sample was collected from each donor, and TCR beta sequencing was performed on peripheral blood mononuclear cells. The Qiagen DNeasy Blood Extraction Kit was used to extract genomic DNA from the blood cell samples. The record originates from a study of cytomegalovirus exposure and HLA in healthy donors (dated by TCRdb to 2015 to 2018). With regard to the full study: In an earlier analysis of roughly 590 of the donors, approximately 300 Gb of sequence data and 120 million or so unique TCR beta sequences from about 179 million T cells were reported. Five DR-DQ haplotypes were handled as single units for association and clustering because linkage in the cohort was strong. An early release that covered 500 to 800 HLA-typed donors contained approximately 300 gigabases of sequencing data and around 80 million unique TCR sequences. Typing coverage varied by locus: about 620-630 donors for A, B, C, DRB1 and DQB1; around 560 for DQA1; about 590 for DPA1; approximately 490 for DPB1. The study used immunosequencing to profile the T cell repertoires of some 600 subjects and linked those repertoires to cytomegalovirus serostatus. Rather than using new phenotypic data, the later analysis identified candidate immune exposures from TCR beta sequences and from how often those sequences occurred across donors. Among around 400 genotyped donors of the cohort, an average of around 240,000 unique TCR beta nucleotide sequences were sequenced per donor, roughly 20% of them non-productive. Donor age, sex, ethnicity and CMV serostatus were collected together with the repertoire data. To predict cytomegalovirus infection status, the study brought together high-throughput TCR immunosequencing, statistical association of individual TCRs with disease status, and machine learning. A later analysis re-examined previously published TCR beta repertoires from just over 650 donors and added high-resolution HLA genotyping to investigate patterns of TCR occurrence. All discovery cohort repertoires had been generated using a single sequencing platform. In addition to the first cohort of hundreds of subjects, a separate validation cohort of about 120 different subjects was used. Of the roughly 420 genotyped donors, less than 85% were placed in the genetic ancestry cluster associated with self-reported Caucasian donors. The aim of the study was to test whether cataloging public T cell receptors could identify signatures of past pathogen exposure. A later genetic analysis took genome-wide SNP genotypes for about 60% of the roughly 670 donors and used that subset as a discovery cohort. To decide whether each TCR beta V gene segment behaved as functional or pseudogenic, an earlier analysis of approximately 600 of the donors relied on high-throughput TCR beta sequencing. Class I and class II HLA loci were covered by the typing at four-digit resolution. On the study overall, not on this receptor specifically: A later analysis reported that several top co-occurrence clusters appeared linked to parvovirus B19, influenza, CMV and Epstein-Barr virus. In a later analysis, TCR association rates were found to vary across HLA loci, with the most associated TCRs seen for DRB1 alleles and the fewest for HLA-C alleles. A group of highly shared sequence variants was considered likely to be a technical artifact of the sequencing pipeline. An earlier analysis of around 540 of the donors showed that most TCR beta V segments appeared in productive rearrangements either about 87% or about 30% of the time, which broadly matched IMGT annotations. Strong co-occurrence of HLA alleles, especially DR and DQ, made assigning TCR associations to individual alleles difficult. Because counts were too low, roughly 17 rarely observed V segments, including chromosome 9 orphons, were left out of the earlier analysis of some 640 of the donors. The classifier was reported to diagnose cytomegalovirus status with high specificity and sensitivity in both the original cohort and the validation cohort. While some public TCRs were present in many individuals, most TCR sequences turned up only very rarely across donors. At a false discovery rate of 0.05, a later analysis linked 16,951 TCR beta sequences to specific HLA alleles. A further reported finding was that TCR beta sequences accurately predicted the HLA-A and HLA-B alleles for most subjects in the first cohort. Because HLA typing was missing for some donors at each locus, association tests included only the typed subset. In a later analysis, most CMV-associated TCR beta chains were found to appear HLA-restricted, with HLA associations seemingly driven largely by CMV exposure. This cohort had only TCR beta chains sequenced, and the lack of alpha or paired-chain data limited which features could be detected. Compared with the approximately 720-donor mean, donors in an Asian-associated ancestry cluster had fewer N-insertions in productive TCRs, according to a later genetic analysis. The only immune exposure information available for the cohort was CMV serostatus. Correlated functional status among segregating V segments might be attributable to linkage disequilibrium, but an unknown experimental factor could not be ruled out. According to the authors, the approach could potentially be generalized to other disease states and immunological phenotypes. In vitro tests confirmed that three of the cytomegalovirus-associated TCR beta chains recognize cytomegalovirus antigens. The study listed 150 to 200 TCR beta chains as associated with cytomegalovirus. V-gene and J-gene trimming of TCR beta chains was associated with a missense DCLRE1C variant in a later genetic analysis, and the association was replicated in an independent cohort. In a later analysis, HLA-associated TCR beta chains showed more clonal expansion and lower generation probabilities than non-associated chains that were equally common. Presence/absence analyses assumed roughly uniform sequencing depth across donors, an assumption that may not hold.

The receptor library was made with the immunoSEQ multiplex PCR assay. The multiplex PCR relied on a mix of 60 forward primers for TCR Vbeta segments and 13 reverse primers for TCR Jbeta segments. The CDR3 region of rearranged TCR beta genes was amplified from genomic DNA by a multiplex PCR assay. Amplified TCR beta libraries were sequenced as 87-base-pair reads on the Illumina HiSeq System. The authors' analysis ran thus. Across the 670 or so repertoires, a later analysis counted tens of millions of unique TCR beta chains, some 11 million of which were shared by at least two donors. A nearest-neighbor algorithm error-corrected the raw reads and collapsed the reads into unique sequences, merging closely related sequences to remove PCR and sequencing errors. To assign V, D and J gene segments, CDR3 sequences were aligned to IMGT reference sequences. For a sequence to be retained, a match of at least six nucleotides to both a V gene segment and a J gene segment was required. Rearrangements were classified as productive when the CDR3 lacked stop codons and remained in frame with V and J, and all other rearrangements were classified as non-productive. CDR3 was defined by IMGT convention, running from the second conserved V-encoded cysteine to the conserved J-encoded phenylalanine. In an earlier analysis of around 640 of the donors, sequences lacking an unambiguous match to a single V gene segment were excluded. In an earlier analysis of around 590 of the donors, a V segment was called functional when productive rearrangements were above 56.7%, and segregating when the standard deviation between donors exceeded 5%. To diagnose cytomegalovirus status from the catalog of TCR beta chain sequences, a statistical classification framework was built. V and J gene assignment, in a later analysis, came from comparing TCR nucleotide sequences with IMGT/GENE-DB human TR gene sequences. Using the TCRdist pipeline, a later analysis assigned CDR3 sequences along with most-parsimonious VDJ recombination scenarios. In a later analysis, every TCR beta chain was defined by the combination of its CDR3 amino acid sequence and its V-gene family, and reads without a unique V-gene family were dropped. To address suspected cross-contamination and a sequencing artifact, a later analysis removed approximately 590 highly shared, low-generation-probability nucleotide sequences. In a later analysis, a clonal expansion index was calculated for each public chain from normalized within-repertoire ranks of inferred template counts. Generation probabilities in a later analysis came from a VDJ recombination model fitted to out-of-frame rearrangements, and those results were checked against IGoR. A later analysis scored TCR-TCR, TCR-HLA and TCR-CMV co-occurrence with hypergeometric tests, applying a repertoire-size bias correction to TCR pairs. A later analysis estimated false discovery rates by permuting HLA or CMV assignments 20 times. In a later analysis, co-occurring TCRs were grouped using DBSCAN, with TCRdist sequence similarity added in when clustering inside HLA-allele-positive subsets. Repertoires with fewer than 30,000 or more than 120,000 public chains, plus five repertoires with anomalous nucleotide sharing, were excluded from co-occurrence clustering. TCRdb retrieved this table from immuneACCESS and kept in-frame rearrangements only. Not all clones are present; in checked studies, unresolved V genes account for under half, and no reason is known for the remainder. V and J calls and clone size come straight from that table; D and trimming were deduced from the DNA. The sample records some 220,000 clones, approximately 85% of which are singletons. The ten largest clones add up to around 0.22% of the sample.

Sequencing input: PBMCs. This receptor was obtained from a girl aged 2 to 9 in good health and CMV-seronegative.

CDR3 loop: CASGLVLSASGSYNEQFF. In nucleotides, the sequence is TGTGCTAGTGGTTTGGTACTCTCGGCTAGCGGTTCCTACAATGAGCAGTTCTTC. The chain is made from TRBV12-5 and TRBJ2-1; TRBD2 agrees with 7 junctional bases. The CDR3 spans 18 residues, from the cysteine through the phenylalanine. Only the CDR3 part of the read is kept: 54 bases, read in frame from the first base. Trimmed from V: 0 bases; trimmed from J: 1 base; junction bases lacking a gene match: 9. Based on the germline V gene, the CDR1 and CDR2 sequences are LGHNT and FRNRAP.